A selection of T cell receptor beta chains follows, all from one sample in a study of T-cell reconstitution after alpha-beta-depleted transplantation in children. TCRdb fed the PCR reads into MiXCR, producing one record per CDR3 protein. The sample lists about a million distinct CDR3 sequences, 25% to 35% occurring once. Sequencing used PBMCs, mostly from graft donor cells, obtained 360 days after TCRalphabeta/CD19-depleted stem cell transplant. These receptors all come from a boy under two years old who had a stem cell transplant for SCID, so the T cells may come from the graft donor. Both conserved end residues are trimmed from each CDR3. D genes are given only for firm matches.

v_gene	d_gene	j_gene	CDR3aa
TRBV20-1	TRBD2	TRBJ2-7	SARGTSGGRYYEQY
TRBV19	-	TRBJ1-1	ASCQGLNTEAF
TRBV10-3	TRBD2	TRBJ2-1	AISEFSGTRDLNEQF
TRBV6-1	-	TRBJ2-2	ASSRQVGGELF
TRBV4-1	-	TRBJ2-1	ASSRGGGPNNEQF
TRBV5-1	-	TRBJ2-7	ASSLSYSYEQY
TRBV11-3	-	TRBJ2-2	ASSFGSVGTGELF
TRBV15	-	TRBJ1-5	ATSGDQGLRPLNQPQH
TRBV20-1	-	TRBJ2-2	SASSDNTGELF
TRBV4-1	-	TRBJ2-6	ASSQASGKGANVLT
TRBV10-3	TRBD1	TRBJ2-7	AISGDRVPSYEQY
TRBV29-1	TRBD2	TRBJ2-3	SVEKPGGAQY
TRBV4-1	-	TRBJ1-1	ASSQGSTVWAF